One sample yielded the 12 T cell receptor beta chains listed below, sequenced in a study of blood T cells in healthy people across ages. The authors ran a second PCR of about 7 to 12 cycles using a sample-barcoded 5' primer and a J-beta primer mix. TCRdb called the 5' RACE reads again in MiXCR, with one record for every CDR3 protein. The table lists some 920,000 distinct CDR3 sequences, roughly 47% of them singletons. The sequencing input was blood. Every receptor here comes from a woman aged 55-70 years in good health.

Remarks on this clonotype: At one end the junction does not follow the germline gene, possibly because of a read error. The chain recombines TRBV4-1 with TRBJ2-7, with 7 positions matching TRBD1. Germline V gives CDR1 MGHRA, CDR2 YSYEKL. The CDR3 consists of 14 residues. CDR3 amino acids: CAGSRPGQNPEQYF. The CDR3 nucleotides are TGCGCCGGCAGCCGGCCGGGACAGAACCCCGAGCAGTACTTC.

This clonotype was counted a few times. The chain combines TRBV20-1 with TRBJ2-3, with 10 bases identical to TRBD2. The CDR3 is made up of 14 amino acids. The V gene's germline CDR1 is DFQATT and CDR2 SNEGSKA (reference sequence). The ends lost 6 bases at V and 6 bases at J; junction bases unmatched: 9. CDR3 bases: TGCAGTGCCTCAGCGGGAGGGCATCGGGATACGCAGTATTTT. Amino acid sequence: CSASAGGHRDTQYF.

The rearrangement links TRBV19 to TRBJ1-2; D not resolved. The germline V and J ends were trimmed by 3 bases and 3 bases, with 14 bases remaining between them. CDR1 is LNHDA and CDR2 is SQIVND in the germline V gene (reference sequence). This CDR3 contains 15 residues. The CDR3 reads CASSMGVRQHYGYTF. CDR3 nucleotides: TGTGCCAGTAGTATGGGTGTACGACAACACTATGGCTACACCTTC.

The V gene is TRBV7-8, the J gene TRBJ2-3; 8 bases match TRBD1. The CDR3 covers 15 residues. With V trimmed by 5 bases and J by 0 bases, 4 bases remained unmatched. Germline CDR1 is SGHVS and CDR2 is FQNEAQ. CDR3 region: CASSHNRGSTDTQYF. CDR3 coding DNA: TGTGCCAGCAGCCACAACAGGGGGAGCACAGATACGCAGTATTTT.

This chain uses TRBV29-1 with TRBJ2-4; 11 nucleotides line up with TRBD1. V lost 7 bases to trimming and J lost 5 bases; unmatched junction nucleotides: 1. CDR1 SQVTM and CDR2 ANQGSEA come from the germline V gene. CDR3 size: 12 residues. CDR3 region: CSAGQGENIQYF. The CDR3 DNA sequence: TGCAGCGCGGGACAGGGGGAAAACATTCAGTACTTC.

The genes are TRBV7-2 and TRBJ2-7; possibly TRBD1 for D (6 bases). This CDR3 is built from 15 residues. The V and J ends lost 6 bases and 3 bases respectively, with 18 bases between them. Germline lookup yields CDR1 SGHTA and CDR2 FQGNSA. The CDR3 nucleotides read TGTGCCAGCAGGACCGTCGGACAGCGAGTCTACGAGCAGTACTTC. The encoded protein is CASRTVGQRVYEQYF.

This clonotype was recorded a few times. The V call is TRBV6-2 or TRBV6-3, the J call TRBJ2-1, with D unresolved. CDR3 length: 15 amino acids. Per the germline V gene, CDR1 is MNHEY and CDR2 is SVGEGT. V gave up 4 bases and J gave up 0 bases, with 10 bases separating them. The CDR3 sequence is CASSWLDDSYNEQFF. The CDR3 DNA follows: TGTGCCAGCAGTTGGTTAGATGACTCCTACAATGAGCAGTTCTTC.

This clonotype occurred many times. The chain uses TRBV28 and TRBJ2-3; 7 nucleotides line up with TRBD2. Germline values: CDR1 MDHEN, CDR2 SYDVKM. V lost 6 bases, J lost 0 bases, and 9 bases stayed unmatched. CDR3 length: 16 amino acids. This CDR3 reads CASRSPSGSSTDTQYF. DNA of the CDR3: TGTGCCAGCAGATCCCCTAGCGGTTCTAGCACAGATACGCAGTATTTT.

DNA for the CDR3: TGTGCCAGCAGCCAGGGACTAGCGGGACCCTACAATGAGCAGTACTTC. This sequence encodes CASSQGLAGPYNEQYF. The chain recombines TRBV7-9 with TRBJ2-5, with 13 nucleotides matching TRBD2. Germline-derived CDR1 and CDR2 are SEHNR and FQNEAQ (reference sequence). Unmatched junction bases numbered 14, after V lost 5 bases and J lost 11 bases. The CDR3 is made up of 16 amino acids.

This clonotype has a single count. This chain connects TRBV24-1 to TRBJ2-7, with D perhaps given as TRBD1 or TRBD2 (6 bases each). The J call is doubtful: the DNA matches TRBJ2-5 better. The CDR3 extends over 14 amino acids. Germline values: CDR1 KGHDR, CDR2 SFDVKD. CDR3 sequence: CATSDRGRTETQYF. CDR3 DNA: TGTGCCACCAGTGATCGGGGGCGAACTGAGACCCAGTACTTC.

This CDR3 reads CASSGAGGFVNSPLHF. The CDR3, as DNA: TGTGCCAGCAGCGGGGCAGGGGGTTTTGTTAATTCACCCCTCCACTTT. The rearrangement links TRBV9 to TRBJ1-6; TRBD1 matches 7 bases. CDR1 is SGDLS, CDR2 YYNGEE, per germline. This CDR3 comprises 16 residues. V dropped 3 bases and J dropped 6; count of bases not matched to a gene: 9.

The CDR3 DNA reads TGTGCCAGCAGCTACAGAGCTCTCTACGAGCAGTACTTC. Translated, it gives CASSYRALYEQYF. This chain joins TRBV27 and TRBJ2-7; D not certain. Per the germline V gene, CDR1 is MNHEY and CDR2 is SMNVEV (reference sequence). Trimming shortened V by 6 bases and J by 3 bases, and 12 bases separated the two germline ends. The CDR3 spans 13 residues.